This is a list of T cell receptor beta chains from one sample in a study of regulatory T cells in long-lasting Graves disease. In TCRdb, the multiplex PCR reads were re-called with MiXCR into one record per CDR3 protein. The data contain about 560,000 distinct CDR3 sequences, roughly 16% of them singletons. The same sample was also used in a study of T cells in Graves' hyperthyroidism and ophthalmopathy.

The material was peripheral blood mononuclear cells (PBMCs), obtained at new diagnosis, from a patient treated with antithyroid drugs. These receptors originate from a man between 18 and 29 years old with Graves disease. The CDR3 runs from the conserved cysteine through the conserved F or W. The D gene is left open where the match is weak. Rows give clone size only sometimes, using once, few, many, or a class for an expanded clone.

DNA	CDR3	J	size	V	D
TGTGCCAGCGGGCGTACTACAGGGGGCAATCAGCCCCAGCATTTT	CASGRTTGGNQPQHF	TRBJ1-5	NA	TRBV27	TRBD1
TGTGCCAGCAGTCGACAGGGACCTAGCAATCAGCCCCAGCATTTT	CASSRQGPSNQPQHF	TRBJ1-5	many	TRBV6-1	TRBD1
TGCGCCAGCAGCCAAGTGGTTGGGGTACCTGAAGCTTTCTTT	CASSQVVGVPEAFF	TRBJ1-1	NA	TRBV4-1	NA
TGCAGTGCTTTCCAAGAGACCCAGTACTTC	CSAFQETQYF	TRBJ2-5	NA	TRBV20-1	NA
TGTGCCACCAGGGCTCGGACAGGCCCTCAGCCCCAGCATTTT	CATRARTGPQPQHF	TRBJ1-5	many	TRBV15	TRBD1
TGTGCCAGCAGAGCCGGTGGGGCCACTGAAGCTTTCTTT	CASRAGGATEAFF	TRBJ1-1	many	TRBV12-3/TRBV12-4	NA
TGTGCCAGCAGTTTCAGGCTAGAGGGATTTAGCACAGATACGCAGTATTTT	CASSFRLEGFSTDTQYF	TRBJ2-3	many	TRBV27	NA
TGTGCCAGCAGCTTAGCGTCTGGGGGACACACTGAAGCTTTCTTT	CASSLASGGHTEAFF	TRBJ1-1	many	TRBV7-9	NA
TGCGCCAGCAGCGCCTCGACGGCCCACAATGAGCAGTTCTTC	CASSASTAHNEQFF	TRBJ2-1	many	TRBV5-1	NA
TGTGCCAGCAGCCCGCTGACAGGAGCGTCCAACTATGGCTACACCTTC	CASSPLTGASNYGYTF	TRBJ1-2	NA	TRBV7-9	NA
TGCGCCAGCAGCTTAGAACAGGGGACAGATACGCAGTATTTT	CASSLEQGTDTQYF	TRBJ2-3	many	TRBV5-1	TRBD1
TGTGCCTGGGGGGATGGGGCCAACGTCCTGACTTTC	CAWGDGANVLTF	TRBJ2-6	NA	TRBV30	NA
TGTGCCATCAGTGCGACTGGGGGGAGAGAGACCCAGTACTTC	CAISATGGRETQYF	TRBJ2-5	many	TRBV10-3	NA
TGTGCCAGCAGCTCGGATCCGGGGGCCTCTTTCAATGAGCAGTTCTTC	CASSSDPGASFNEQFF	TRBJ2-1	NA	TRBV11-2	NA
TGTGCCAGTAGTATTCTAGGGGGGAACGAGCAGTACTTC	CASSILGGNEQYF	TRBJ2-7	few	TRBV19	NA
TGCGCCAGCAGCCAGGTAGATCAGCCCCAGCATTTT	CASSQVDQPQHF	TRBJ1-5	many	TRBV4-1	NA
TGTGCCAGCAGCCCCCCTCTAGCGCAACAGCACTACGAGCAGTACTTC	CASSPPLAQQHYEQYF	TRBJ2-7	few	TRBV7-3	NA
TGTGCCAGCAGCTTAGGTCAGAATACGCAGTATTTT	CASSLGQNTQYF	TRBJ2-3	many	TRBV11-3	NA
TGTGCCACCAGCAGGGGGGCAGATACGCAGTATTTT	CATSRGADTQYF	TRBJ2-3	many	TRBV15	NA
TGCGCCAGCGGGGATGGGGGTATGAACACTGAAGCTTTCTTT	CASGDGGMNTEAFF	TRBJ1-1	NA	TRBV5-1	NA
TGTGCCAGCAGTTCCGGCTCCCCTGCGACCCAGTACTTC	CASSSGSPATQYF	TRBJ2-5	few	TRBV7-2	NA
TGTGCCAGCAGCTTATCGTCCCTTTACAATGAGCAGTTCTTC	CASSLSSLYNEQFF	TRBJ2-1	NA	TRBV7-3	NA
TGCGCCAGCAGCGGGACTAGCGGATTATACAATGAGCAGTTCTTC	CASSGTSGLYNEQFF	TRBJ2-1	few	TRBV5-1	TRBD2
TGTGCCAGCAGAGCGGACATTAATAATGAAAAACTGTTTTTT	CASRADINNEKLFF	TRBJ1-4	many	TRBV12-3/TRBV12-4	NA
TGCGCCAGCAGCTTGGTCACAGATACGCAGTATTTT	CASSLVTDTQYF	TRBJ2-3	many	TRBV5-1	NA
TGTGCCAGCAGATCGGACAGGGCCGCGTCTTATGAAAAACTGTTTTTT	CASRSDRAASYEKLFF	TRBJ1-4	many	TRBV12-3/TRBV12-4	TRBD1
TGTGCCAGCAGCCCAAGGTATTCCTACGAGCAGTACTTC	CASSPRYSYEQYF	TRBJ2-7	NA	TRBV11-2	NA
TGCGCCAGCAGCTTGGGGTACGGAGCGAACACTGAAGCTTTCTTT	CASSLGYGANTEAFF	TRBJ1-1	many	TRBV5-1	NA
TGCGCCAGCTTCGACAGGATTAGCTCCTACGAGCAGTACTTC	CASFDRISSYEQYF	TRBJ2-7	many	TRBV5-1	NA
TGTGCCTTGATGGGACGGGCCTACGAGCAGTACTTC	CALMGRAYEQYF	TRBJ2-7	many	TRBV6-1	NA
TGCGCCAGCAGCCAAAGTCGGGCAGATACGCAGTATTTT	CASSQSRADTQYF	TRBJ2-3	few	TRBV4-1	NA
TGCAGTGCTAGTAGGCAGGGCGCAGATACGCAGTATTTT	CSASRQGADTQYF	TRBJ2-3	many	TRBV20-1	NA
TGCAGCGTTGTAGGTCAGGACGGAGGTGGCTACACCTTC	CSVVGQDGGGYTF	TRBJ1-2	few	TRBV29-1	NA
TGTGTCAGCTTATCTAGCGGAAGCTCCTACAATGAGCAGTTCTTC	CVSLSSGSSYNEQFF	TRBJ2-1	few	TRBV6-2/TRBV6-3	TRBD2
TGCGCCAGCAGTGCAGCTAGCGCCTACAATGAGCAGTTCTTC	CASSAASAYNEQFF	TRBJ2-1	NA	TRBV10-1	NA
TGTGCCCGCAGCAGAGTCGGTCGGTTCCCTAGCACAGATACGCAGTATTTT	CARSRVGRFPSTDTQYF	TRBJ2-3	many	TRBV11-1	NA
TGTGCCAGCAGCTCCCTAGGGGAATGGACTGAAGCTTTCTTT	CASSSLGEWTEAFF	TRBJ1-1	many	TRBV11-2	NA
TGCAGTGCTAGAGGGACTTTTGACAATGAGCAGTTCTTC	CSARGTFDNEQFF	TRBJ2-1	many	TRBV20-1	NA
TGTGCCAGCAGTTACTCGGGACAGGGCACAGATACGCAGTATTTT	CASSYSGQGTDTQYF	TRBJ2-3	many	TRBV6-5	TRBD1
TGTGCCAGCAGTTTCGGTGGGTATAGCGGGAGATCGGATACGCAGTATTTT	CASSFGGYSGRSDTQYF	TRBJ2-3	many	TRBV28	TRBD2
TGTGCCAGCAGCTTAGAGGGGGGACGGGTAGCTTTCTTT	CASSLEGGRVAFF	TRBJ1-1	many	TRBV7-2	NA
TGTGCCAGCAGTTTTGGGGACGAGCAGTACTTC	CASSFGDEQYF	TRBJ2-7	many	TRBV12-3/TRBV12-4	NA
TGCGCCAGCAGCTGGAGCACAGGGAGCTCCTACAATGAGCAGTTCTTC	CASSWSTGSSYNEQFF	TRBJ2-1	many	TRBV5-1	NA
TGCAGTGCTACTCCGGACAGGGGGCGAGCTTTCTTT	CSATPDRGRAFF	TRBJ1-1	NA	TRBV20-1	TRBD1
TGTGCCAGGACCGTCGGGACAGGGGGCCGGAACACTGAAGCTTTCTTT	CARTVGTGGRNTEAFF	TRBJ1-1	many	TRBV2	TRBD1
TGTGCCAGCAGCTCGCTAGCGGGAGGACTATACGAGCAGTACTTC	CASSSLAGGLYEQYF	TRBJ2-7	many	TRBV28	TRBD2
TGTGCCAGCAGCCAAGTTGGGACAAGTGGCTACACCTTC	CASSQVGTSGYTF	TRBJ1-2	NA	TRBV3-1	NA